This T cell receptor (beta chain) was identified in a study of healthy donors' naive CD4 and CD8 T cells. With respect to this clonotype: Its antigen is unknown. At one end the junction does not follow the germline gene, possibly because of a read error.

TCR libraries were built from approximately 520 ng of total RNA by linear amplification. Using its own MiXCR run on the reads, TCRdb lists one record per CDR3 protein. The data show around 200,000 distinct CDR3 sequences, 65% to 75% seen once. The germline gives CDR1 SGHNT, CDR2 YYREEE (reference sequence). The CDR3 consists of 17 residues. Findings and limits, study-wide: Negatively charged CDR3s marked CD8+ lineage; positively charged CDR3s marked CD4+ lineage.

Sorting defined naive CD4+ as CD4+CD8-CD45RO-CD45RA+ and naive CD8+ as CD8+CD4-CD45RA+CD27bright. This TCR derives from a pool of human donors in good health; the sample pools cells from several healthy donors. The chain recombines TRBV5-4 with TRBJ2-6; 7 nucleotides line up with TRBD2. The sample comprised naive CD4+ and CD8+ T cells sorted from blood, pooled from several donors. CDR3 DNA: TGTGCCAGCAGCTGGAAGCGGGAACGCTCTGGGGTCAACGTCCTGACTTTC. Translation: CASSWKRERSGVNVLTF.